These T cell receptor beta chains were read from a single sample in a study of T-cell memory formation after mild COVID-19. TCRdb itself ran the 5' RACE reads through MiXCR, one entry per CDR3 protein. The sample includes 300,000 to 350,000 distinct CDR3 sequences, around 15% of them seen just once. Material for sequencing was PBMCs or a T cell subset sorted from them (not recorded which). The source is a man aged 18 to 29 who had mild COVID-19 (a few samples of this study predate the infection). Cell type and time point are not known. Each CDR3 is given without its conserved first and last residue. Each record gives: J gene, V gene, CDR3 protein.

>TRBJ2-5|TRBV10-3
AISDSRGHGTQY
>TRBJ2-5|TRBV20-1
SASGGLKGETQY
>TRBJ1-1|TRBV6-2/TRBV6-3
ASSRGGPDEAF
>TRBJ1-2|TRBV18
ASSPDAVYGYT
>TRBJ1-1|TRBV3-1
ASSHAQTEAF
>TRBJ2-1|TRBV6-2/TRBV6-3
ASRVRLRGRSNEQF
>TRBJ1-5|TRBV2
ASTSSYSNQPQH
>TRBJ2-1|TRBV20-1
SGEGPWSYNEQF
>TRBJ2-5|TRBV20-1
SARDLQRGYQETQY
>TRBJ2-1|TRBV24-1
ATSDSGQGRGDEQF
>TRBJ2-7|TRBV3-1
ASSQVGTSFNEQY
>TRBJ1-2|TRBV11-2
ASSRPRDGGNYGYT
>TRBJ2-2|TRBV12-5
ASGSGALTGELF
>TRBJ2-1|TRBV28
ASIGQGAPDNEQF
>TRBJ2-5|TRBV29-1
SVEDRAGLGWTQY
>TRBJ1-1|TRBV6-5
ASSYRVDTEAF
>TRBJ2-1|TRBV24-1
ATSDPGSGAGGGEQF
>TRBJ1-2|TRBV27
ASRATGGYT
>TRBJ2-6|TRBV2
ASSDRVGGANVLT
>TRBJ1-1|TRBV7-9
ASSFSREDTEAF
>TRBJ1-1|TRBV2
ASSERATAEAF
>TRBJ2-5|TRBV7-9
ASTPTGPKQETQY
>TRBJ1-5|TRBV20-1
SAYGQPYSNQPQH
>TRBJ2-5|TRBV5-1
ASSPGLAGGYAETQY
>TRBJ1-2|TRBV18
ASSPPAERGYT
>TRBJ1-1|TRBV19
ASSIARGATEAF
>TRBJ2-3|TRBV7-2
ASSSVFHQDTQY
>TRBJ1-2|TRBV4-3
ASSQDYGAGRDYT
>TRBJ1-6|TRBV18
ASSPPSGSGNSPLH
>TRBJ2-2|TRBV29-1
SVERQNTGELF
>TRBJ1-5|TRBV19
ASRGEMNQPQH